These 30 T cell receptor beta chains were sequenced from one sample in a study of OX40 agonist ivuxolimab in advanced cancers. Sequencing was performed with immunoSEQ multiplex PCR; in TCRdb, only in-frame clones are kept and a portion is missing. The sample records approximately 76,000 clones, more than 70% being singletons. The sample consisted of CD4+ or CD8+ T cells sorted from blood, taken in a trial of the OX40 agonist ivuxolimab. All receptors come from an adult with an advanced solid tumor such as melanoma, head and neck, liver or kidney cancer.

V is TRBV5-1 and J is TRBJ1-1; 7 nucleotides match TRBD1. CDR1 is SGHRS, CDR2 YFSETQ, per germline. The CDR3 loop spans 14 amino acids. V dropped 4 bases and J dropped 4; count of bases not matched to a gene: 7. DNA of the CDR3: TGCGCCAGCAGCCCCGCGACAGGGATCACTGAAGCTTTCTTT. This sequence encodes CASSPATGITEAFF. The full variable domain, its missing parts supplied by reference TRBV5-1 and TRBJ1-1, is KAGVTQTPRYLIKTRGQQVTLSCSPISGHRSVSWYQQTPGQGLQFLFEYFSETQRNKGNFPGRFSGRQFSNSRSEMNVSTLELGDSALYLCASSPATGITEAFFGQGTRLTVV.

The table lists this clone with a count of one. The CDR3 region is CASSLQRMNTEAFF. In DNA, the CDR3 is TGTGCCAGCAGCTTACAGAGAATGAACACTGAAGCTTTCTTT. The V call is TRBV7-9, the J call TRBJ1-1; D is undetermined. The CDR3 has 14 amino acids. Germline V lookup: CDR1 SEHNR, CDR2 FQNEAQ (reference sequence). V dropped 2 bases and J dropped 0 bases, with 7 bases sitting between them.

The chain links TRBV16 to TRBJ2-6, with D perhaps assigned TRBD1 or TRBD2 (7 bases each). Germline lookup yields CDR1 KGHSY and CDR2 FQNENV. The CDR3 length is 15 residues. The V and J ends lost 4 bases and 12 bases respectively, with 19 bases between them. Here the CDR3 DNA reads TGTGCCAGCAGCCCAAGCCACAGGGGAGGGTCCGTCCTGACTTTC. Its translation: CASSPSHRGGSVLTF.

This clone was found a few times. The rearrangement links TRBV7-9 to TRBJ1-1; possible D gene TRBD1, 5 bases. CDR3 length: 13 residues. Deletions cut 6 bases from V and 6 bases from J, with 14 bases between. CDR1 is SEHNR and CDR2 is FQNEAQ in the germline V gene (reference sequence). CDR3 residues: CASRGDLLSEAFF. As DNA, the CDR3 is TGTGCCAGCAGGGGGGACCTGCTCTCTGAAGCTTTCTTT.

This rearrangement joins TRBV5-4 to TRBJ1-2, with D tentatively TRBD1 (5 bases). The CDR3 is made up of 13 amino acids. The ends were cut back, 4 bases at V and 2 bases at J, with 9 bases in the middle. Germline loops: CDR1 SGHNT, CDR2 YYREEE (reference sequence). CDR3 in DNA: TGTGCCAGCAGCCCCCAGGGAAACTATGGCTACACCTTC. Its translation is CASSPQGNYGYTF.

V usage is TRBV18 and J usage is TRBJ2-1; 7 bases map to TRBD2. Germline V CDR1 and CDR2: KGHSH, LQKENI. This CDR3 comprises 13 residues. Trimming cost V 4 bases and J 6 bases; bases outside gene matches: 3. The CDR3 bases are TGTGCCAGCTCACTGGGGGGGATCAATGAGCAGTTCTTC. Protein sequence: CASSLGGINEQFF.

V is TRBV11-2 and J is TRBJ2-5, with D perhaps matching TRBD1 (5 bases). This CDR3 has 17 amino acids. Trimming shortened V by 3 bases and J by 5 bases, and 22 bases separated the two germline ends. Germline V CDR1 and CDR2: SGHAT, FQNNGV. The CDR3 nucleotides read TGTGCCAGCAGCTTTTTTCGATCCGGAATAAACAGGGAGACCCAGTACTTC. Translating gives CASSFFRSGINRETQYF.

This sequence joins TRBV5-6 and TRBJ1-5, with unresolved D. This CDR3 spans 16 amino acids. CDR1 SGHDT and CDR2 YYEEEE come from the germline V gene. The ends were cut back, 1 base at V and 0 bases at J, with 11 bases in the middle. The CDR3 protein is CASSLLAGVSNQPQHF. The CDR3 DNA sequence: TGTGCCAGCAGCTTGTTAGCTGGAGTTAGCAATCAGCCCCAGCATTTT. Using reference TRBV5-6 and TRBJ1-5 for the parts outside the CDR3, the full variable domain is DAGVTQSPTHLIKTRGQQVTLRCSPKSGHDTVSWYQQALGQGPQFIFQYYEEEERQRGNFPDRFSGHQFPNYSSELNVNALLLGDSALYLCASSLLAGVSNQPQHFGDGTRLSIL.

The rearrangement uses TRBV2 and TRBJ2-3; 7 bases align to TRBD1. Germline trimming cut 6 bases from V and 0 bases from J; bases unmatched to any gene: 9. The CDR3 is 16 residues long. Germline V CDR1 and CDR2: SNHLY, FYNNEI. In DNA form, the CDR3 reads TGTGCCAGCAGGGCCCCGAAGGGGGCTAGCACAGATACGCAGTATTTT. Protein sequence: CASRAPKGASTDTQYF.

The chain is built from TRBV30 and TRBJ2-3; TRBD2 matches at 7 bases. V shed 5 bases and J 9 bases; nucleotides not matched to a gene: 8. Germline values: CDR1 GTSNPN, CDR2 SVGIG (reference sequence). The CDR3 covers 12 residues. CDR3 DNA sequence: TGTGCCTGGTTACTGGGGCGGGGGACGCAGTATTTT. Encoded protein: CAWLLGRGTQYF.

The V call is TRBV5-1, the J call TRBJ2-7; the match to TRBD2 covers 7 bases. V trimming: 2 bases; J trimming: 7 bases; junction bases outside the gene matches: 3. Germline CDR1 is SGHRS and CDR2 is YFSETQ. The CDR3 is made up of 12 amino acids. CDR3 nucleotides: TGCGCCAGCAGCTTAGCAGCGGGGGAGCAGTACTTC. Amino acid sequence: CASSLAAGEQYF.

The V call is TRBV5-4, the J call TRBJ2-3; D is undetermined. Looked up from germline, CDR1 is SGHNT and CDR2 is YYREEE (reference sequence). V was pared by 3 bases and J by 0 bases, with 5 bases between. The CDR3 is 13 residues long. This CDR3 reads CASSSTSTDTQYF. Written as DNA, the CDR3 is TGTGCCAGCAGCTCGACTAGCACAGATACGCAGTATTTT.

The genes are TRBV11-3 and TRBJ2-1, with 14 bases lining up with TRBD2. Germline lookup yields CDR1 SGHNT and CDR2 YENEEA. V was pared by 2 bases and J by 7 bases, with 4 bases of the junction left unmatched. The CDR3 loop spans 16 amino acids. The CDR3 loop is CASSLMGTSGGNEQFF. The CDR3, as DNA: TGTGCCAGCAGCTTAATGGGGACTAGCGGGGGAAATGAGCAGTTCTTC. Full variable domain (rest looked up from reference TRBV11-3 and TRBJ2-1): EAGVVQSPRYKIIEKKQPVAFWCNPISGHNTLYWYLQNLGQGPELLIRYENEEAVDDSQLPKDRFSAERLKGVDSTLKIQPAELGDSAVYLCASSLMGTSGGNEQFFGPGTRLTVL.

The CDR3 loop reads CASSYGVRQPQHF. The CDR3 nucleotides are TGTGCCAGCAGTTACGGGGTCCGCCAGCCCCAGCATTTT. The rearrangement links TRBV28 to TRBJ1-5; no definite D call. The V end lost 4 bases, the J end lost 7 bases, and 11 bases lay between the germline ends. The CDR3 runs 13 residues. The germline CDR1 and CDR2 sequences are MDHEN and SYDVKM. The full variable domain, with the rest looked up from reference TRBV28 and TRBJ1-5, is DVKVTQSSRYLVKRTGEKVFLECVQDMDHENMFWYRQDPGLGLRLIYFSYDVKMKEKGDIPEGYSVSREKKERFSLILESASTNQTSMYLCASSYGVRQPQHFGDGTRLSIL.

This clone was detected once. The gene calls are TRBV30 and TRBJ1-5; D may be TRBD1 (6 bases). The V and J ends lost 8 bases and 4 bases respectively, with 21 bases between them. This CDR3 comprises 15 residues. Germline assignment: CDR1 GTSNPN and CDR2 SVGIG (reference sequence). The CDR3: CASSRTGTPNQPQHF. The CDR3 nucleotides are TGTGCCAGCAGCCGGACCGGGACACCTAATCAGCCCCAGCATTTT.

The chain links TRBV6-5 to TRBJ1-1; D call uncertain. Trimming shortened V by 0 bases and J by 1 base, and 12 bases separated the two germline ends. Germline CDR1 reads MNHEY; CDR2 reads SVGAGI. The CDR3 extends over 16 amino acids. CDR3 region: CASSYSSSGGNTEAFF. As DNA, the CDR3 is TGTGCCAGCAGTTACTCGAGTTCGGGAGGGAACACTGAAGCTTTCTTT.

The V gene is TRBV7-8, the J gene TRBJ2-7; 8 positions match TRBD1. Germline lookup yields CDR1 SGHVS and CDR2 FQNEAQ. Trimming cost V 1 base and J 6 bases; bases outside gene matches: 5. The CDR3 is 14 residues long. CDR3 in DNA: TGTGCCAGCAGCTTAGGTCTCACAGGGGGCGAGCAGTACTTC. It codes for CASSLGLTGGEQYF.

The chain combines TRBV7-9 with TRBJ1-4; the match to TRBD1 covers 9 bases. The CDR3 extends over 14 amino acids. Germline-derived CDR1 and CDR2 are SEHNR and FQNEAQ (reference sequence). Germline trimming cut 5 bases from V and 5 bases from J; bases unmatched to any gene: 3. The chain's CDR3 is CASSRGTGNEKLFF. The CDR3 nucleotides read TGTGCCAGCAGCCGCGGGACAGGGAATGAAAAACTGTTTTTT. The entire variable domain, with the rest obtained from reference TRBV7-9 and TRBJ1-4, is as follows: DTGVSQNPRHKITKRGQNVTFRCDPISEHNRLYWYRQTLGQGPEFLTYFQNEAQLEKSRLLSDRFSAERPKGSFSTLEIQRTEQGDSAMYLCASSRGTGNEKLFFGSGTQLSVL.

DNA of the CDR3: TGTGCCAGCAGCCCCCCAGGTTTAGGGTGGGGTGGTGAGCAGTTCTTC. Amino acid sequence: CASSPPGLGWGGEQFF. The rearrangement links TRBV7-2 to TRBJ2-1; no clear D. CDR1 SGHTA and CDR2 FQGNSA come from the germline V gene. There are 16 residues in the CDR3. Trimming removed 5 bases at V and 9 bases at J, with 23 bases between. Variable domain in full (rest from reference TRBV7-2 and TRBJ2-1): GAGVSQSPSNKVTEKGKDVELRCDPISGHTALYWYRQSLGQGLEFLIYFQGNSAPDKSGLPSDRFSAERTGGSVSTLTIQRTQQEDSAVYLCASSPPGLGWGGEQFFGPGTRLTVL.

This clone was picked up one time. The CDR3 region has the DNA TGTGCCAGCGGACAGGGTACCTACGAGCAGTACTTC. Amino acid sequence: CASGQGTYEQYF. The chain uses TRBV18 and TRBJ2-7, with TRBD1 matching 8 bases. The CDR3 is 12 residues long. Germline lookup yields CDR1 KGHSH and CDR2 LQKENI. The V segment lost 8 bases and the J segment 2 bases; nucleotides outside the gene matches: 2.

In nucleotides, the CDR3 is TGTGCCAGCAGCTTGTTGGGGGATGACTATGGCTACACCTTC. Its translation: CASSLLGDDYGYTF. V usage is TRBV5-5 and J usage is TRBJ1-2; possibly TRBD1 for D (5 bases). The V gene lost 1 base and the J gene lost 3 bases, with 10 bases spanning the gap. From germline, CDR1 is SGHKS and CDR2 YYEKEE (reference sequence). The CDR3 loop spans 14 amino acids. Variable domain in full (rest from reference TRBV5-5 and TRBJ1-2): DAGVTQSPTHLIKTRGQQVTLRCSPISGHKSVSWYQQVLGQGPQFIFQYYEKEERGRGNFPDRFSARQFPNYSSELNVNALLLGDSALYLCASSLLGDDYGYTFGSGTRLTVV.

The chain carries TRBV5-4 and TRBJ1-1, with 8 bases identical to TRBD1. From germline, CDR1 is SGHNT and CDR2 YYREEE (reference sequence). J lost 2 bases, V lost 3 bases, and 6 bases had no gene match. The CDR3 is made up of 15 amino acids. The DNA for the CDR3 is TGTGCCAGCAGCTCGAGGACAGGGACCAACACTGAAGCTTTCTTT. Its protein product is CASSSRTGTNTEAFF.

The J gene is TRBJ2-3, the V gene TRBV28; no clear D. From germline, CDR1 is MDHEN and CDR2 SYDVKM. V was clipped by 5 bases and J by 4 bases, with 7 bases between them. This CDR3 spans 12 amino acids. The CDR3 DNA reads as TGTGCCAGCAGTCAACGAGCAGATACGCAGTATTTT. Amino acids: CASSQRADTQYF.

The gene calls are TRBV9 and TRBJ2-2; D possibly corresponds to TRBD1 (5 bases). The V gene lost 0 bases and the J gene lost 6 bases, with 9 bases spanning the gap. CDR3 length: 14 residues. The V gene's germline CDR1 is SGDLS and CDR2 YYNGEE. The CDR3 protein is CASSVEGVAGELFF. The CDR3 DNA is TGTGCCAGCAGCGTAGAAGGGGTGGCCGGGGAGCTGTTTTTT.

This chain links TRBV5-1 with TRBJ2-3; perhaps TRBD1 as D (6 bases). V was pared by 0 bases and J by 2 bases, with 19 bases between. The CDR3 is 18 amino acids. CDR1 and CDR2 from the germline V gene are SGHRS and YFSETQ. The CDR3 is CASSLANRTVTTTDTQYF. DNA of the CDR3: TGCGCCAGCAGCTTGGCCAATCGGACAGTTACAACCACAGATACGCAGTATTTT. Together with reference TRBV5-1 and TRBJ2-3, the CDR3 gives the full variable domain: KAGVTQTPRYLIKTRGQQVTLSCSPISGHRSVSWYQQTPGQGLQFLFEYFSETQRNKGNFPGRFSGRQFSNSRSEMNVSTLELGDSALYLCASSLANRTVTTTDTQYFGPGTRLTVL.

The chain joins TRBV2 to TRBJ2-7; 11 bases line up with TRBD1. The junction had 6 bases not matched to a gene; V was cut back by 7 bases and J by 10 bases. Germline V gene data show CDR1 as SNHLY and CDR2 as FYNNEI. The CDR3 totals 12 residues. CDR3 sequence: CASIRDRGEQYF. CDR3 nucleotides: TGTGCCAGCATAAGGGACAGGGGGGAACAGTACTTC. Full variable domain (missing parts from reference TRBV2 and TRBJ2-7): EPEVTQTPSHQVTQMGQEVILRCVPISNHLYFYWYRQILGQKVEFLVSFYNNEISEKSEIFDDQFSVERPDGSNFTLKIRSTKLEDSAMYFCASIRDRGEQYFGPGTRLTVT.

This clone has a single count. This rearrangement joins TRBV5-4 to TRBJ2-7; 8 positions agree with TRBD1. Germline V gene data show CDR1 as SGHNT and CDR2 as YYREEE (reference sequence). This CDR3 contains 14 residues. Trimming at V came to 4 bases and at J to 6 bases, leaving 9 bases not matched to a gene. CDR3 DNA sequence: TGTGCCAGCAGCCTCCAGGGGGCTTCTGCCGAGCAGTACTTC. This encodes CASSLQGASAEQYF.

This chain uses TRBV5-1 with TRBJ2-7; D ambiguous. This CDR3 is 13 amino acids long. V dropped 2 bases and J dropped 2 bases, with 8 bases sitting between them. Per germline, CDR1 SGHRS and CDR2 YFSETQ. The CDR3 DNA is TGCGCCAGCAGCTTAGGCCCTCCCTACGAGCAGTACTTC. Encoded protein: CASSLGPPYEQYF.

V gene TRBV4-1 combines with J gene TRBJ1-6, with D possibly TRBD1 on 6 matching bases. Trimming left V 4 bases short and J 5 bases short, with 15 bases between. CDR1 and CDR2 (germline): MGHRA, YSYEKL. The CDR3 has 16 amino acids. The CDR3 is CASSLAGGANNSPLHF. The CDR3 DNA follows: TGCGCCAGCAGCCTCGCGGGGGGGGCAAATAATTCACCCCTCCACTTT.

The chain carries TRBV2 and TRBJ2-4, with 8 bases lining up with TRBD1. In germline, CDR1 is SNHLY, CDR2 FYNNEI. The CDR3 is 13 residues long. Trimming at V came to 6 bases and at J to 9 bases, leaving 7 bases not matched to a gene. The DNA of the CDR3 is TGTGCCAGCAGCGACAGGGGAATTGGCATTCAGTACTTC. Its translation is CASSDRGIGIQYF.